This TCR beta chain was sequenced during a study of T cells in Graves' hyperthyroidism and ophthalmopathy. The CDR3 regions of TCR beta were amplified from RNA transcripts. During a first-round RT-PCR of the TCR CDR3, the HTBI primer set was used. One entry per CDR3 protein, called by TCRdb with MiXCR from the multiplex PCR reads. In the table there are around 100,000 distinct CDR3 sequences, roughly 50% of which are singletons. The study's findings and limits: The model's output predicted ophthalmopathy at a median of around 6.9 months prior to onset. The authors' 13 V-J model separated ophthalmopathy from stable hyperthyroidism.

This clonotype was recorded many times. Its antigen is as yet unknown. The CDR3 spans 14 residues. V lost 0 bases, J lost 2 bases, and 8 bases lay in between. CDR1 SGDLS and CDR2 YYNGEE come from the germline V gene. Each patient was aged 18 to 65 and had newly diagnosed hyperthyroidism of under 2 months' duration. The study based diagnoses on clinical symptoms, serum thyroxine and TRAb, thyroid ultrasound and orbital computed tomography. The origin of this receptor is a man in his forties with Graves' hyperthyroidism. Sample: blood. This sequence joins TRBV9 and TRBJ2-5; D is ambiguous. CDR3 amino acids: CASSVDPLQETQYF. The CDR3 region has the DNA TGTGCCAGCAGCGTAGATCCGCTTCAAGAGACCCAGTACTTC.